This T cell receptor beta chain came from a study of T cells after yellow fever vaccination. Study results and limitations: Repertoires sorted by FACS could include abundant clonotypes that are contaminants from the bulk population. Clones that expanded after primary vaccination mostly reappeared after the booster (roughly 97% CD4, 80% to 90% CD8). The secondary response was weaker, and its peak arrived faster, on day 5 versus 15.

In TCRdb, the 5' RACE reads were re-called with MiXCR into one record per CDR3 protein. The table lists 200,000 to 300,000 distinct CDR3 sequences, roughly 4% of them singletons. The CDR3 runs 15 residues. Trimming shortened V by 6 bases and J by 0 bases, and 14 bases separated the two germline ends. In its sample, this clonotype was seen many times. What it binds is unknown. This clonotype originated in a man aged 18 to 29 who received the YFV17D yellow fever vaccine. This specimen was PBMCs, taken 15 days after the yellow fever booster vaccination. The V gene is TRBV12-3 or TRBV12-4, the J gene TRBJ1-1; D possibly corresponds to TRBD1 (6 bases). The CDR3 DNA sequence: TGTGCCAGCAGCTTGTCGGGGGCCTTGAACACTGAAGCTTTCTTT. It encodes CASSLSGALNTEAFF.